The rows below give T cell receptor beta chains drawn from one sample of a study of CD8 T cells in Susac syndrome. TCRdb processed the immunoSEQ multiplex PCR reads anew with MiXCR; each CDR3 protein has one entry. Seen here are around 200,000 distinct CDR3 sequences, over 90% observed once, and the top ten hold 0.085% to 0.1%. Sequencing was carried out using CD4+ T cells from PBMCs. Receptors originate from a human donor with Susac syndrome. The CDR3 runs from the conserved cysteine through the conserved F or W.

TRBV30,TRBJ2-2,CAWDYQNTGELFF
TRBV19,TRBJ1-6,CASSTLTGGLSNSPLHF
TRBV6-6,TRBJ2-1,CASSSGRNEQFF
TRBV6-6,TRBJ1-4,CASKEDRATNEKLFF
TRBV7-8,TRBJ2-7,CASSPRNRDSSYEQYF
TRBV7-8,TRBJ2-1,CASAPGGNNEQFF
TRBV3-1,TRBJ2-7,CASSPGGTWPGEQYF
TRBV28,TRBJ2-7,CASRLSSGRSGEQYF
TRBV20-1,TRBJ2-1,CSARGLPGLAGVGGDNEQFF
TRBV20-1,TRBJ2-7,CSARDGGISYEQYF
TRBV7-2,TRBJ1-2,CASSLDNYDYGYTF
TRBV11-2,TRBJ2-4,CASSPGVAKNIQYF
TRBV12-3/TRBV12-4,TRBJ2-5,CASSGGGGQETQYF
TRBV14,TRBJ1-1,CASSQDPMNTEAFF
TRBV7-9,TRBJ1-1,CASSRGSEAFF
TRBV28,TRBJ1-2,CASYRSRKGGYGYTF
TRBV12-3/TRBV12-4,TRBJ2-7,CASSGATSYEQYF
TRBV7-9,TRBJ1-3,CASSSVTGTSGNTIYF
TRBV7-9,TRBJ1-1,CASSLGTDPNTEAFF
TRBV5-1,TRBJ1-1,CASSPGLNTEAFF
TRBV14,TRBJ2-5,CASSQDRGVVMEETQYF
TRBV11-2,TRBJ2-5,CASSRAAETQYF
TRBV5-1,TRBJ2-3,CASSFPLAGARGTDTQYF
TRBV5-1,TRBJ1-2,CASSLSSPKGFYGYTF
TRBV18,TRBJ2-3,CASSPSRADTQYF
TRBV6-5,TRBJ2-1,CASSYSTSGAGSYNEQFF
TRBV5-1,TRBJ1-4,CASSLGQQRANEKLFF
TRBV12-3/TRBV12-4,TRBJ1-2,CASSLGQTYGYTF
TRBV9,TRBJ1-3,CASSSGTTGNTIYF
TRBV5-6,TRBJ1-1,CASSWDGRTEAFF
TRBV6-5,TRBJ1-2,CASSYARVYGYTF
TRBV29-1,TRBJ2-1,CSVYRGNNEQFF
TRBV5-1,TRBJ2-1,CASSLTGQAYNEQFF
TRBV24-1,TRBJ2-7,CATRDRGTYEQYF
TRBV29-1,TRBJ2-7,CSGGGSPYEQYF
TRBV18,TRBJ2-7,CASSTAASEQYF
TRBV27,TRBJ1-1,CASSLYGGTGNTEAFF
TRBV11-2,TRBJ1-2,CASSVDLQYGYTF
TRBV20-1,TRBJ1-2,CSARNAPQGNYGYTF
TRBV5-1,TRBJ2-2,CASSWAGSGTNTGELFF
TRBV30,TRBJ2-7,CAWRPRGSYEQYF
TRBV5-1,TRBJ2-2,CASSLAGRGTGELFF
TRBV20-1,TRBJ1-6,CSASRPDSPLHF
TRBV5-1,TRBJ1-6,CASSFAGEGSPLHF
TRBV30,TRBJ2-7,CAWSASVAGGYEQYF
TRBV30,TRBJ1-5,CAWSAGQLNQPQHF
TRBV4-2,TRBJ2-7,CASSQGSGGSSYEQYF
TRBV12-3/TRBV12-4,TRBJ1-1,CASSPDPILTEAFF
TRBV12-3/TRBV12-4,TRBJ2-3,CASSPLRTDTQYF
TRBV29-1,TRBJ2-5,CSGRLTGVETQYF
TRBV6-5,TRBJ2-1,CASSRLAHEQFF
TRBV5-4,TRBJ1-2,CASSLELHYGYTF
TRBV18,TRBJ1-3,CASSPERNTIYF
TRBV4-2,TRBJ2-5,CASSQVGGSRMDQYF
TRBV20-1,TRBJ2-7,CSARDLMRLADSYEQYF